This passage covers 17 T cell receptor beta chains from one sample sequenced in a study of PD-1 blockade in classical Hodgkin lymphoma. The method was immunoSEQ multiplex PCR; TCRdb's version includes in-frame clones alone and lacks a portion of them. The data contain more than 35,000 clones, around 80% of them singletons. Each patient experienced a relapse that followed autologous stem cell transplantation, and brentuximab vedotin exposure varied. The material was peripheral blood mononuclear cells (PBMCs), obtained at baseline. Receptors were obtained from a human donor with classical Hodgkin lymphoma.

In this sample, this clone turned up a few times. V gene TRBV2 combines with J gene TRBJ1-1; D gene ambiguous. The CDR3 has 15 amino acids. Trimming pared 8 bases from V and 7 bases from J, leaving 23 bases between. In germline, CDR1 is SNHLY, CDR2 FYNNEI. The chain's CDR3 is CASRPQRARTFEAFF. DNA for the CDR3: TGTGCCAGCCGCCCTCAAAGGGCGAGAACCTTTGAAGCTTTCTTT.

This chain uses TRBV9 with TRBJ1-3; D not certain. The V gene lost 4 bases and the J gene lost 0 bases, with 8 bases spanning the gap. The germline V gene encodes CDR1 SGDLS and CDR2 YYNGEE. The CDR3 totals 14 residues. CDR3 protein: CASSIRGSGNTIYF. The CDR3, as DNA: TGTGCCAGCAGCATACGCGGCTCTGGAAACACCATATATTTT.

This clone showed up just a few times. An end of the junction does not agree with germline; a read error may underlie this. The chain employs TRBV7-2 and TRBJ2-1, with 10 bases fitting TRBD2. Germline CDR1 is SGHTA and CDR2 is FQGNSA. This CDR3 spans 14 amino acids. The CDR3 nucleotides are TGTGCCAGCAGCGTAGGGCTTCTAGCGGGAGTGGGGATCTTC. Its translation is CASSVGLLAGVGIF. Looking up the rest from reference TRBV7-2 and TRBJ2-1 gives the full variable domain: GAGVSQSPSNKVTEKGKDVELRCDPISGHTALYWYRQSLGQGLEFLIYFQGNSAPDKSGLPSDRFSAERTGGSVSTLTIQRTQQEDSAVYLCASSVGLLAGVGIFGPGTRLTVL.

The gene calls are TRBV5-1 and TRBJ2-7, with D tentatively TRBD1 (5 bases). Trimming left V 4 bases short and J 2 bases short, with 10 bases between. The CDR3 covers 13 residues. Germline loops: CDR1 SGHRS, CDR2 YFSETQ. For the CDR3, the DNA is TGCGCCAGCAGCCCCGACAGTCCCTACGAGCAGTACTTC. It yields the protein CASSPDSPYEQYF.

The CDR3 nucleotides read TGTGCCAGCAGTTACTCGATCGGGGAGTGGTACAATGAGCAGTTCTTC. It translates to CASSYSIGEWYNEQFF. This chain connects TRBV6-5 to TRBJ2-1; TRBD2 is a possible D gene (5 bases). Trimming cost V 0 bases and J 4 bases, with 13 bases left between them. The CDR3 has 16 amino acids. Germline CDR1 is MNHEY and CDR2 is SVGAGI.

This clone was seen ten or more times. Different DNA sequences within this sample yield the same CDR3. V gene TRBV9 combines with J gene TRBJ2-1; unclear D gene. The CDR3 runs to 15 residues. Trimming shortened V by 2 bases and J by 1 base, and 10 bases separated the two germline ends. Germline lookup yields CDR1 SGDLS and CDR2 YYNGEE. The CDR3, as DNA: TGTGCCAGCAGCGTGGTGGGCGTTTCCTACAATGAGCAGTTCTTC. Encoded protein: CASSVVGVSYNEQFF.

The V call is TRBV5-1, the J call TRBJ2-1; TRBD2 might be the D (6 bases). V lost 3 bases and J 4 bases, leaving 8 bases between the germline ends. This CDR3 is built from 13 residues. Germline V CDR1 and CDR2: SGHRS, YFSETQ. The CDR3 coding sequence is TGCGCCAGCAGCTGGGGACTTTACAATGAGCAGTTCTTC. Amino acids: CASSWGLYNEQFF.

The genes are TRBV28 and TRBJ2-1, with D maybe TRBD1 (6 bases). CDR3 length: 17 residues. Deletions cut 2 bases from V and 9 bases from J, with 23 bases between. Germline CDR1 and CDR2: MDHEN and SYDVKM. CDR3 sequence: CASSLVALGGPASEQFF. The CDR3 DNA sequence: TGTGCCAGCAGTTTAGTCGCCTTAGGGGGACCTGCCAGTGAGCAGTTCTTC.

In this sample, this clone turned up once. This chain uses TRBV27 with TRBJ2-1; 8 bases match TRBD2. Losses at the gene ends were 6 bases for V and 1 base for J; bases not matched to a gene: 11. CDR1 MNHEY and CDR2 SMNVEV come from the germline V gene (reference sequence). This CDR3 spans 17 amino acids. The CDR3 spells CASRPFQTSVSYNEQFF. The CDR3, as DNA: TGTGCCAGCAGGCCCTTTCAGACTAGCGTGTCCTACAATGAGCAGTTCTTC.

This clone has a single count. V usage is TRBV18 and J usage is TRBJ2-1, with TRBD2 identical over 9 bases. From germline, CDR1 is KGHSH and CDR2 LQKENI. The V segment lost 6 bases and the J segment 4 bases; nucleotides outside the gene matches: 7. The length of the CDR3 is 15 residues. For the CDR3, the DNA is TGTGCCAGCTCCTACGGACTAGCGTCTTACAATGAGCAGTTCTTC. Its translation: CASSYGLASYNEQFF. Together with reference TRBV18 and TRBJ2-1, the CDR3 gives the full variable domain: NAGVMQNPRHLVRRRGQEARLRCSPMKGHSHVYWYRQLPEEGLKFMVYLQKENIIDESGMPKERFSAEFPKEGPSILRIQQVVRGDSAAYFCASSYGLASYNEQFFGPGTRLTVL.

CDR3 region: CASSLKGQEKLFF. For the CDR3, the DNA is TGTGCCAGCTCACTGAAAGGACAGGAGAAACTGTTTTTT. The rearrangement uses TRBV18 and TRBJ1-4; the match to TRBD1 covers 7 bases. This CDR3 spans 13 amino acids. Germline assignment: CDR1 KGHSH and CDR2 LQKENI. Losses at the gene ends were 4 bases for V and 11 bases for J; bases not matched to a gene: 7.

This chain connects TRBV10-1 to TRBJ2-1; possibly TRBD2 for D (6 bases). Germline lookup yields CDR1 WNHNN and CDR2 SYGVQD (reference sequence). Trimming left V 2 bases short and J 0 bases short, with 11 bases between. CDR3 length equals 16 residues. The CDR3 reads CASSETGGVSYNEQFF. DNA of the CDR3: TGCGCCAGCAGTGAGACAGGCGGGGTCTCCTACAATGAGCAGTTCTTC.

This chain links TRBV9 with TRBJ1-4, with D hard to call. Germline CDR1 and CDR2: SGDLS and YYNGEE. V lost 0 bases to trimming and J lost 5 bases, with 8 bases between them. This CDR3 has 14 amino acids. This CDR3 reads CASSVGQWNEKLFF. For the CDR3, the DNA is TGTGCCAGCAGCGTAGGCCAGTGGAATGAAAAACTGTTTTTT. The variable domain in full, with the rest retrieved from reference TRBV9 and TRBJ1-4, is DSGVTQTPKHLITATGQRVTLRCSPRSGDLSVYWYQQSLDQGLQFLIQYYNGEERAKGNILERFSAQQFPDLHSELNLSSLELGDSALYFCASSVGQWNEKLFFGSGTQLSVL.

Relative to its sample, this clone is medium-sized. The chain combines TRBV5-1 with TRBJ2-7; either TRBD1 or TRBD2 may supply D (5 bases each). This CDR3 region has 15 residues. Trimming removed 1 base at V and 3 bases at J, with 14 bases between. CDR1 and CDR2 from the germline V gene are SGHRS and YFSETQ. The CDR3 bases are TGCGCCAGCAGCTTGAGAGGGGACGATATCTACGAGCAGTACTTC. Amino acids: CASSLRGDDIYEQYF.

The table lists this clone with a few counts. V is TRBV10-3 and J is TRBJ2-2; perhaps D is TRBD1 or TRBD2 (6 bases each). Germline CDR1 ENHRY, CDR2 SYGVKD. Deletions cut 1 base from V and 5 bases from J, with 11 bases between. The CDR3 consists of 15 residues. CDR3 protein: CAISELGGATGELFF. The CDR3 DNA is TGTGCCATCAGTGAGTTGGGGGGCGCGACCGGGGAGCTGTTTTTT.

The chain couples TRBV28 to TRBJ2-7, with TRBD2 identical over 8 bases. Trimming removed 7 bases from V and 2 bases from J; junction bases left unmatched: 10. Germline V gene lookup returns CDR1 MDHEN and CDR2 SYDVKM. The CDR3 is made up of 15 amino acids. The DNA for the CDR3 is TGTGCCAGCAATCGGGGGGGCGGAGGGACCTACGAGCAGTACTTC. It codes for CASNRGGGGTYEQYF.

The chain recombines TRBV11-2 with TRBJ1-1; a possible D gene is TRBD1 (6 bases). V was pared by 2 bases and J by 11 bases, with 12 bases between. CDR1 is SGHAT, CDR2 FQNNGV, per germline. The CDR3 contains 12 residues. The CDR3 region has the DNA TGTGCCAGCAGCTTATTAGGGCAGGGGGCTTTCTTT. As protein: CASSLLGQGAFF.